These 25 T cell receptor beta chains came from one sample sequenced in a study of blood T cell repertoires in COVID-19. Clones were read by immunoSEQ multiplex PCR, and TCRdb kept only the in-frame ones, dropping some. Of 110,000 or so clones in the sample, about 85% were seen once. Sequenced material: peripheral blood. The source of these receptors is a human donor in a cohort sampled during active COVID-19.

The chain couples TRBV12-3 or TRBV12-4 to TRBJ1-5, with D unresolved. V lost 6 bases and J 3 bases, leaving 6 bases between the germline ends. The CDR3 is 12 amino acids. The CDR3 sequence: CASRQYNQPQHF. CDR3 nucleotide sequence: TGTGCCAGCAGGCAGTACAATCAGCCCCAGCATTTT.

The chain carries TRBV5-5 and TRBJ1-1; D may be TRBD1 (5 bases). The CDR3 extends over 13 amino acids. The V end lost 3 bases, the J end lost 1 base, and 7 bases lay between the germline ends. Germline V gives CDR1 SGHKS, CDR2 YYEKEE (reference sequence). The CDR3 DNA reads TGTGCCAGCAGCTCCACAGGGAACACTGAAGCTTTCTTT. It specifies CASSSTGNTEAFF.

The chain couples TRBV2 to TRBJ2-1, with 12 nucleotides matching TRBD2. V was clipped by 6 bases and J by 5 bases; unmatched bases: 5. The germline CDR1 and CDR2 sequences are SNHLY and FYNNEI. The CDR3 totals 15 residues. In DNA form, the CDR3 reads TGTGCCAGCAGGAGGACTAGCGGGGTTCACAATGAGCAGTTCTTC. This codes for CASRRTSGVHNEQFF.

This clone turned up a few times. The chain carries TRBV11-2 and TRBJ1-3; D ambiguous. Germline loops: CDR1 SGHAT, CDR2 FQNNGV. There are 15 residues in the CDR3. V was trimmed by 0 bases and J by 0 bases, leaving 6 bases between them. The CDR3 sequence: CASSLDTSSGNTIYF. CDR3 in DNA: TGTGCCAGCAGCTTAGACACTAGCTCTGGAAACACCATATATTTT.

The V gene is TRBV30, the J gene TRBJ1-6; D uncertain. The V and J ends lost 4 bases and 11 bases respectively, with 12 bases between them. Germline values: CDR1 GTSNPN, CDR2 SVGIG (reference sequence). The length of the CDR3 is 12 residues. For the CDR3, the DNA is TGTGCCTGGACACCCCGACATCCACCCCTCCACTTT. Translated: CAWTPRHPPLHF.

DNA of the CDR3: TGCGCCACGGCGCGGTATCACACAGATACGCAGTATTTT. Protein: CATARYHTDTQYF. The rearrangement joins TRBV4-1 to TRBJ2-3; the D is unclear. The CDR3 contains 13 residues. V lost 10 bases and J lost 2, with 13 bases in between. Germline CDR1 and CDR2: MGHRA and YSYEKL.

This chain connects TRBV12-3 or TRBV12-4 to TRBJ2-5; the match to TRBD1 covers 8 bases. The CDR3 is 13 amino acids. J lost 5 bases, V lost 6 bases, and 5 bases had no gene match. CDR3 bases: TGTGCCAGCAGCCGTACAGGGGGGGAGACCCAGTACTTC. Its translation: CASSRTGGETQYF.

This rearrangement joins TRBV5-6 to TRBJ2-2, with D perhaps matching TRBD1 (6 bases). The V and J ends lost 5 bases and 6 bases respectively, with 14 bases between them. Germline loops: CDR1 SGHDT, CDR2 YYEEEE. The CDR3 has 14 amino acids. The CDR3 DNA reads TGTGCCAGCAGACTACAGGGCGCCGCCGGGGAGCTGTTTTTT. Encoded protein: CASRLQGAAGELFF.

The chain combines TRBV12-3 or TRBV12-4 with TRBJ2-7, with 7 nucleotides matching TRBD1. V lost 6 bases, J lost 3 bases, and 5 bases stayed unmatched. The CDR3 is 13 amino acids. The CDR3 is CASSPGQNYEQYF. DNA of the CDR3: TGTGCCAGCAGCCCGGGACAGAACTACGAGCAGTACTTC.

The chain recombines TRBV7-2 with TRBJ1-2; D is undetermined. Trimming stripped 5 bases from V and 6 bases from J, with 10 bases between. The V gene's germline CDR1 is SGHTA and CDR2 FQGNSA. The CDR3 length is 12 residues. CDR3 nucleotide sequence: TGTGCCAGCAGCCCAACCAGGCATGGCTACACCTTC. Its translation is CASSPTRHGYTF.

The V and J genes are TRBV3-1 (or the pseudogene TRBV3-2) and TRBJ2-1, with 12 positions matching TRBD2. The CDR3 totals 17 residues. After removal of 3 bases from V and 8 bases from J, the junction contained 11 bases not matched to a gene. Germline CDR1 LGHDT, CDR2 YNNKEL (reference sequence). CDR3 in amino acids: CASSQTPSGGAQDEQFF. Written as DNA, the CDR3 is TGTGCCAGCAGCCAGACCCCTAGCGGGGGGGCTCAGGATGAGCAGTTCTTC.

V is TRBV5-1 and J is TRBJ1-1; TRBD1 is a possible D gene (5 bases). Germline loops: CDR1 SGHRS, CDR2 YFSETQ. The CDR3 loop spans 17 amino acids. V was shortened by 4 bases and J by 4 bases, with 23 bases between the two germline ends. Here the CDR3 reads CASSNYPQQESSTEAFF. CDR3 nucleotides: TGCGCCAGCAGCAACTACCCCCAACAGGAAAGTAGCACTGAAGCTTTCTTT.

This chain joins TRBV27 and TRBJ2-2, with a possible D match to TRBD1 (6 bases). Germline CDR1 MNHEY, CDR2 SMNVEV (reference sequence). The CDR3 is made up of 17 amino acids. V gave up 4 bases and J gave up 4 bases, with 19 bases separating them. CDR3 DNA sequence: TGTGCCAGCAGTTCCCACCAGGGGTCTACGGGCACCGGGGAGCTGTTTTTT. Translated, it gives CASSSHQGSTGTGELFF.

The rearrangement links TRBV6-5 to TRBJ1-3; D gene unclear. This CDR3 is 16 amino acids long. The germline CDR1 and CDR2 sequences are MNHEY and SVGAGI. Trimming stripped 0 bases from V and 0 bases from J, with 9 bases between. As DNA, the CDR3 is TGTGCCAGCAGTTACTCGACACCTGACTCTGGAAACACCATATATTTT. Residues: CASSYSTPDSGNTIYF.

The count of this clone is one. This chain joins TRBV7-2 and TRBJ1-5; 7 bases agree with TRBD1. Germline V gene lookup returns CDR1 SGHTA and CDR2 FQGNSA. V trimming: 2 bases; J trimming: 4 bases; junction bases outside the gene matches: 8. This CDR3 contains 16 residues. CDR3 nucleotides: TGTGCCAGCAGCTTAAGTTCCCGGGACAGAAATCAGCCCCAGCATTTT. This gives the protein CASSLSSRDRNQPQHF.

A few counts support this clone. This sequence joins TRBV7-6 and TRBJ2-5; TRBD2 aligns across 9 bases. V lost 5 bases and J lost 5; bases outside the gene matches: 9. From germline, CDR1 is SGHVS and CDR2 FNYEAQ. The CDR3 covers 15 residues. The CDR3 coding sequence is TGTGCCAGCAGCCAGATGCGGGGGGGAGGGGAGACCCAGTACTTC. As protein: CASSQMRGGGETQYF.

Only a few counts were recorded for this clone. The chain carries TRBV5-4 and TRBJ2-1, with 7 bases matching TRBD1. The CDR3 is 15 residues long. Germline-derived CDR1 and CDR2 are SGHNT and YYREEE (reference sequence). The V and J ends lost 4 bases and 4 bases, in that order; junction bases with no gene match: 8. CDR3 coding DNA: TGTGCCAGCAGCCCCCGGCAGGGGGATTACAATGAGCAGTTCTTC. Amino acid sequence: CASSPRQGDYNEQFF. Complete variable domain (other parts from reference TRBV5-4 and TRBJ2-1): ETGVTQSPTHLIKTRGQQVTLRCSSQSGHNTVSWYQQALGQGPQFIFQYYREEENGRGNFPPRFSGLQFPNYSSELNVNALELDDSALYLCASSPRQGDYNEQFFGPGTRLTVL.

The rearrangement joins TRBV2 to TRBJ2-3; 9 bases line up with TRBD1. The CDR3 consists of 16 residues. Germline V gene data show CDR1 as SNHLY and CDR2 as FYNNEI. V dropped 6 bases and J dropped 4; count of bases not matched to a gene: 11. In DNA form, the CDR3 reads TGTGCCAGCAGGGGAAACAGGGGGCCGTCGGCAGATACGCAGTATTTT. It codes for CASRGNRGPSADTQYF.

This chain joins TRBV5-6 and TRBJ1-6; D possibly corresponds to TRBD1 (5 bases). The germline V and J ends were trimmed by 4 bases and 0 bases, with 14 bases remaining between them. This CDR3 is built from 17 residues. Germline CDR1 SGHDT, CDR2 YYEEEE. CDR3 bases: TGTGCCAGCAGCGGCAGGGAGGGTAGCTCCTATAATTCACCCCTCCACTTT. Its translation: CASSGREGSSYNSPLHF. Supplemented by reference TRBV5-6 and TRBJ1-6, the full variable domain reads DAGVTQSPTHLIKTRGQQVTLRCSPKSGHDTVSWYQQALGQGPQFIFQYYEEEERQRGNFPDRFSGHQFPNYSSELNVNALLLGDSALYLCASSGREGSSYNSPLHFGNGTRLTVT.

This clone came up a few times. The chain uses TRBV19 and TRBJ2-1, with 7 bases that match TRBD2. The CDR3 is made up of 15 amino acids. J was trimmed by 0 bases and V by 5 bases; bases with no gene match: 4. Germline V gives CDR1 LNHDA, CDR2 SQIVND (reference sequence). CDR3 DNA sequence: TGTGCCAGTAGTTCCCGGGGGGACTCCTACAATGAGCAGTTCTTC. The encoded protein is CASSSRGDSYNEQFF. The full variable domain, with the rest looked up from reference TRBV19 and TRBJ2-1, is DGGITQSPKYLFRKEGQNVTLSCEQNLNHDAMYWYRQDPGQGLRLIYYSQIVNDFQKGDIAEGYSVSREKKESFPLTVTSAQKNPTAFYLCASSSRGDSYNEQFFGPGTRLTVL.

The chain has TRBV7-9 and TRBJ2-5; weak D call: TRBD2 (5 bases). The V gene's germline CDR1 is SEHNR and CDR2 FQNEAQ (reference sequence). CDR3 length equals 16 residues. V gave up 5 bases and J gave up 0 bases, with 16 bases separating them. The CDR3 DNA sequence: TGTGCCAGCAGCCGTCAACGGGGAACTAACCAAGAGACCCAGTACTTC. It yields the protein CASSRQRGTNQETQYF.

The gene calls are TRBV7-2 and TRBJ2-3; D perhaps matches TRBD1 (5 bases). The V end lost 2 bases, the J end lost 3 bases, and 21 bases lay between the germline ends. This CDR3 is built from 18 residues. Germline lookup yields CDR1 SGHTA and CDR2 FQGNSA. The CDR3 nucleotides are TGTGCCAGCAGCTTAAATGTAAACACCCAAGGGGCAACAGATACGCAGTATTTT. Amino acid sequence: CASSLNVNTQGATDTQYF.

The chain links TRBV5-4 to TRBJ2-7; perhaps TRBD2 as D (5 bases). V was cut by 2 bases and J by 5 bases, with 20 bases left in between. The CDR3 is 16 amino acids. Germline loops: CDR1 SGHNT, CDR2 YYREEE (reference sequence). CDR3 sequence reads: CASSFGPAGSGDEQYF. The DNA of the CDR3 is TGTGCCAGCAGCTTCGGGCCCGCGGGCTCAGGTGACGAGCAGTACTTC.

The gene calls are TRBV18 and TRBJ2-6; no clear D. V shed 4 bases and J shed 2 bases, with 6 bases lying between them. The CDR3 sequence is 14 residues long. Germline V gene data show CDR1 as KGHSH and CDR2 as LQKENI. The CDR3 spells CASSQETGANVLTF. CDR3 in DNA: TGTGCCAGCTCACAGGAGACTGGGGCCAACGTCCTGACTTTC.

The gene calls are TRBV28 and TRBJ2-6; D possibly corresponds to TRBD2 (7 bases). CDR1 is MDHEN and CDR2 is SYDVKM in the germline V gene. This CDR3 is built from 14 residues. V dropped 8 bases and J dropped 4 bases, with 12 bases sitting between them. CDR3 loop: CASRGAPGANVLTF. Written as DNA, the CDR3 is TGTGCCAGCCGGGGGGCTCCCGGGGCCAACGTCCTGACTTTC.